This T cell receptor beta chain was documented in a study of cytomegalovirus exposure and HLA in healthy donors. Background on the study: Earlier, 100 million to 130 million unique TCR beta sequences were recovered from roughly 200 million T cells by an analysis. Clustering assigned approximately 78% of the 350 to 450 genotyped donors to the Caucasian-associated ancestry cluster.

With 60 Vbeta and 13 Jbeta primers, the PCR was carried out. This table comes from immunoSEQ multiplex PCR, and its TCRdb copy is limited to in-frame clones, with some not included. The sample shows 150,000 to 200,000 clones, less than 90% of them seen only once. With regard to this clone: Other DNA sequences in the sample encode the same CDR3.

This clonotype was obtained from a young woman in good health and CMV-seronegative. Sequenced input: PBMCs.

This CDR3 is CAISPGQGVNEQFF. CDR3 nucleotide sequence: TGTGCCATCAGCCCGGGACAGGGGGTCAATGAGCAGTTCTTC. The V gene is TRBV10-3, the J gene TRBJ2-1, with 11 bases aligning to TRBD1. Trimming cost V 6 bases and J 6 bases; bases outside gene matches: 4. The length of the CDR3 is 14 residues. Germline-derived CDR1 and CDR2 are ENHRY and SYGVKD.